This TCR beta chain came from a study of T-cell reconstitution after alpha-beta-depleted transplantation in children. The germline gives CDR1 SEHNR, CDR2 FQNEAQ (reference sequence). The CDR3 loop spans 14 amino acids. V was shortened by 5 bases and J by 1 base, with 11 bases between the two germline ends. For TCRbeta, the library was prepared with unique molecular identifiers. TCRdb passed the PCR reads through MiXCR, listing each CDR3 protein once. The sample records over 550,000 distinct CDR3 sequences, about 10% being singletons. J is TRBJ1-1 and V is TRBV7-9; D uncertain. The specimen was PBMCs from the stem cell graft donor, collected from the stem cell graft. The clonotype was recovered from a human donor who donated a stem cell graft to a child with acute myeloid leukemia. The CDR3 loop reads CASSPSGRNTEAFF. CDR3 sequence (DNA): TGTGCCAGCAGCCCTAGTGGCAGGAACACTGAAGCTTTCTTT.